The 25 T cell receptor beta chains given below trace back to one sample, sequenced in a study of lung T cells in sarcoidosis with Löfgren's syndrome. TCRdb itself ran the reads through MiXCR, one entry per CDR3 protein. The sample lists about 19,000 distinct CDR3 sequences, about 20% occurring once. Sequenced input: CD4+ T cells from PBMCs. These receptors originate from a human donor with sarcoidosis (Löfgren's syndrome or another form), or a control subject (not recorded which).

This clonotype has ten or more counts. The CDR3 region has the DNA TGTGCCACCAGTGACCCTGGACAGTTCTATGGCTACACCTTC. The encoded protein is CATSDPGQFYGYTF. The chain joins TRBV24-1 to TRBJ1-2, with D possibly being TRBD1 (6 bases). The V end lost 4 bases, the J end lost 4 bases, and 12 bases lay between the germline ends. CDR3 size: 14 residues. Per the germline V gene, CDR1 is KGHDR and CDR2 is SFDVKD.

Of note for this clonotype: This could be a read error, since a much larger clone is one nucleotide away. This sequence joins TRBV24-1 and TRBJ2-7, with 7 bases lining up with TRBD1. The V segment lost 4 bases and the J segment 2 bases; nucleotides outside the gene matches: 16. The germline V gene encodes CDR1 KGHDR and CDR2 SFDVKD. The CDR3 covers 18 residues. Here the CDR3 reads CATSEMTPGTAFTYEQYF. CDR3 sequence (DNA): TGTGCCACCAGTGAGATGACGCCTGGGACAGCTTTTACCTACGAGCAGTACTTC.

In its sample, this clonotype ranks as medium-sized. This chain links TRBV6-1 with TRBJ1-5, with D possibly matching TRBD1 (6 bases). V lost 6 bases to trimming and J lost 0 bases, with 12 bases between them. This CDR3 spans 15 amino acids. Germline V lookup: CDR1 MNHNS, CDR2 SASEGT. CDR3 protein: CASSSDRTSNQPQHF. The CDR3, as DNA: TGTGCCAGCAGCTCCGACAGGACTAGCAATCAGCCCCAGCATTTT.

V and J are TRBV19 and TRBJ2-7; no clear D gene. CDR1 and CDR2 (germline): LNHDA, SQIVND (reference sequence). The CDR3 runs to 13 residues. The V end lost 7 bases, the J end lost 4 bases, and 14 bases lay between the germline ends. CDR3 bases: TGTGCCAGTATTATCGACCGGTCTTACGAGCAGTACTTC. Translated, it gives CASIIDRSYEQYF.

This clonotype was seen ten or more times. The V call is TRBV7-2, the J call TRBJ1-2, with D unresolved. Germline CDR1 and CDR2: SGHTA and FQGNSA. The V and J ends lost 1 base and 7 bases respectively, with 10 bases between them. The length of the CDR3 is 13 residues. The CDR3 coding sequence is TGTGCCAGCAGCTTAGAGTACCCAAGTGGCTACACCTTC. This codes for CASSLEYPSGYTF.

This clonotype was seen at least ten times. This rearrangement joins TRBV28 to TRBJ1-3; 11 nucleotides match TRBD1. Germline lookup yields CDR1 MDHEN and CDR2 SYDVKM. The CDR3 length is 16 residues. The V gene end was trimmed by 5 bases and the J gene end by 4 bases; junction bases not matched to a gene: 7. CDR3 sequence: CASSEGTGGTGNTIYF. The CDR3 DNA reads TGTGCCAGCAGTGAGGGGACAGGGGGAACGGGAAACACCATATATTTT.

The V gene is TRBV5-4, the J gene TRBJ2-7; D is tentatively TRBD1 or TRBD2 (5 bases each). The CDR3 consists of 12 residues. The germline V gene encodes CDR1 SGHNT and CDR2 YYREEE (reference sequence). With 3 bases removed from V and 3 bases from J, the gap between germline ends came to 7 bases. The CDR3 nucleotides read TGTGCCAGCAGCTGGGACCACTACGAGCAGTACTTC. It yields the protein CASSWDHYEQYF.

In its sample, this clonotype was seen many times. The V call is TRBV4-2, the J call TRBJ2-5, with 10 bases fitting TRBD2. This CDR3 is built from 15 residues. With V trimmed by 1 base and J by 3 bases, 2 bases remained unmatched. Per the germline V gene, CDR1 is LGHNA and CDR2 is YNFKEQ. The chain's CDR3 is CASSQASGGEETQYF. The CDR3, as DNA: TGTGCCAGCAGCCAAGCTAGCGGGGGTGAAGAGACCCAGTACTTC.

Concerning this clonotype: This may come from a read error, since a much larger clone is one base off. The V call is TRBV20-1, the J call TRBJ2-1, with 11 bases fitting TRBD2. The J segment lost 7 bases and the V segment lost 6 bases, leaving 14 bases of the junction unmatched. The germline gives CDR1 DFQATT, CDR2 SNEGSKA (reference sequence). This CDR3 contains 16 residues. As DNA, the CDR3 is TGCAGTGCCGCCCTCTTCCGACTAGCGGGGAGTAATGAGCAGTTCTTC. Residues: CSAALFRLAGSNEQFF.

By share of the sample, this clonotype is large. In DNA, the CDR3 is TGTGCCAGCAGTTCCGGGACACTCTCCTACGAGCAGTACTTC. Amino acids: CASSSGTLSYEQYF. V is TRBV27 and J is TRBJ2-7; the D gene is possibly TRBD1 (6 bases). Trimming took 4 bases from V and 0 from J, leaving 10 bases between them. The V gene's germline CDR1 is MNHEY and CDR2 SMNVEV (reference sequence). The CDR3 sequence is 14 residues long.

In the case of this clonotype: This sequence may be a read error, since a much larger clone differs from it by one base. J is TRBJ2-1 and V is TRBV29-1, with D maybe TRBD2 (6 bases). Germline assignment: CDR1 SQVTM and CDR2 ANQGSEA. The CDR3 is 13 amino acids. V was cut by 7 bases and J by 9 bases, with 19 bases left in between. The CDR3 reads CSACGGARGEQFF. The CDR3 nucleotides read TGCAGCGCCTGTGGAGGGGCACGTGGTGAGCAGTTCTTC.

This clonotype was seen ten or more times. The chain joins TRBV19 to TRBJ2-2; D is perhaps TRBD1 (5 bases). The CDR3 is made up of 15 amino acids. The germline V and J ends were trimmed by 3 bases and 5 bases, with 13 bases remaining between them. Germline V lookup: CDR1 LNHDA, CDR2 SQIVND (reference sequence). CDR3 nucleotide sequence: TGTGCCAGTAGTATCCCGCAAAGGGGAACCGGGGAGCTGTTTTTT. This encodes CASSIPQRGTGELFF.

On this clonotype: Lacking the conserved final phenylalanine or tryptophan, this CDR3 likely reflects a read error. This chain joins TRBV7-9 and TRBJ1-1; D gene uncertain. From germline, CDR1 is SEHNR and CDR2 FQNEAQ (reference sequence). V gave up 3 bases and J gave up 5 bases, with 10 bases separating them. The CDR3 runs to 13 residues. The CDR3 nucleotides read TGTGCCAGCAGCTTGACTTGGAAAACTGAAGCTTTCCTT. It yields the protein CASSLTWKTEAFL.

This clonotype was seen at least ten times. The gene calls are TRBV7-9 and TRBJ2-3; no definite D call. V lost 5 bases to trimming and J lost 3 bases, with 9 bases between them. This CDR3 contains 13 residues. Germline loops: CDR1 SEHNR, CDR2 FQNEAQ (reference sequence). The CDR3 loop reads CASSEVGTDTQYF. As DNA, the CDR3 is TGTGCCAGCAGCGAGGTGGGGACAGATACGCAGTATTTT.

On this clonotype: As the CDR3 is not closed by the conserved phenylalanine or tryptophan, this likely results from a read error. The chain uses TRBV20-1 and TRBJ2-7; 8 positions agree with TRBD1. The germline gives CDR1 DFQATT, CDR2 SNEGSKA (reference sequence). V shed 1 base and J 6 bases; nucleotides not matched to a gene: 5. This CDR3 comprises 13 residues. CDR3 bases: TGCAGTGCTAGAGGAGGACAGGGTCCCGAGCAGTACCTC. Its translation is CSARGGQGPEQYL.

The table lists this clonotype with many counts. The rearrangement joins TRBV2 to TRBJ1-5; the match to TRBD1 covers 8 bases. Germline CDR1 is SNHLY and CDR2 is FYNNEI. J lost 2 bases, V lost 4 bases, and 1 base had no gene match. The CDR3 runs 14 residues. CDR3 in DNA: TGTGCCAGCAGTGGACAGGGGCGCAATCAGCCCCAGCATTTT. This encodes CASSGQGRNQPQHF. Based on the CDR3 plus reference TRBV2 and TRBJ1-5, the full variable domain is EPEVTQTPSHQVTQMGQEVILRCVPISNHLYFYWYRQILGQKVEFLVSFYNNEISEKSEIFDDQFSVERPDGSNFTLKIRSTKLEDSAMYFCASSGQGRNQPQHFGDGTRLSIL.

This clonotype was counted at least ten times. The chain is built from TRBV15 and TRBJ2-7, with 8 bases identical to TRBD2. Trimming took 1 base from V and 3 from J; bases not matched to a gene: 5. This CDR3 region has 15 residues. Per the germline V gene, CDR1 is LNHNV and CDR2 is YYDKDF (reference sequence). The chain's CDR3 is CATSRGNSGNYEQYF. CDR3 coding DNA: TGTGCCACCAGCAGAGGAAATAGCGGGAACTACGAGCAGTACTTC.

This clonotype is medium-sized by share. The gene calls are TRBV6-1 and TRBJ2-4, with 7 bases identical to TRBD1. The CDR3 contains 14 residues. After removal of 5 bases from V and 1 base from J, the junction contained 2 bases not matched to a gene. Germline assignment: CDR1 MNHNS and CDR2 SASEGT. This CDR3 is CASSQDRAKNIQYF. The CDR3, as DNA: TGTGCCAGCAGTCAGGACAGGGCCAAAAACATTCAGTACTTC.

The table lists this clonotype with many counts. J is TRBJ2-3 and V is TRBV4-3; 7 bases are a match to TRBD2. CDR3 length: 16 residues. In germline, CDR1 is LGHNA, CDR2 YSLEER. With 4 bases clipped from V and 2 bases from J, the junction kept 9 bases outside the gene matches. The CDR3 sequence: CASSPSGAGNTDTQYF. Here the CDR3 DNA reads TGCGCCAGCAGCCCTTCCGGAGCGGGGAACACAGATACGCAGTATTTT.

This clonotype is medium-sized within its sample. The V and J genes are TRBV20-1 and TRBJ2-7, with D hard to call. Germline CDR1 and CDR2: DFQATT and SNEGSKA (reference sequence). V was pared by 1 base and J by 3 bases, with 7 bases between. This CDR3 comprises 12 residues. CDR3 nucleotide sequence: TGCAGTGCTAGAGTGGACGTCTACGAGCAGTACTTC. Translated, it gives CSARVDVYEQYF.

Only a few counts were recorded for this clonotype. With a much larger clone just one base away, this may be a read error. The chain joins TRBV12-3 or TRBV12-4 to TRBJ2-5; D might be TRBD2 (5 bases). This CDR3 spans 15 amino acids. The germline V and J ends were trimmed by 4 bases and 4 bases, with 16 bases remaining between them. CDR3 DNA: TGTGCCAGCAGTTCTTCTTCGGGCACTAGAGAGACCCAGTACTTC. Protein sequence: CASSSSSGTRETQYF.

The chain links TRBV30 to TRBJ1-2, with 7 bases that match TRBD1. V shed 0 bases and J 4 bases; nucleotides not matched to a gene: 5. Germline CDR1 GTSNPN, CDR2 SVGIG (reference sequence). The CDR3 sequence is 14 residues long. The CDR3 region is CAWSVYRGGYGYTF. The CDR3 coding sequence is TGTGCCTGGAGTGTATACAGGGGAGGCTATGGCTACACCTTC.

Remarks on this clonotype: This could be a read error, since a much larger clone is one nucleotide away. J is TRBJ2-6 and V is TRBV12-3 or TRBV12-4; D unclear. The ends were cut back, 4 bases at V and 2 bases at J, with 3 bases in the middle. The CDR3 spans 13 residues. The CDR3 loop reads CASSSPGANVLTF. CDR3 DNA: TGTGCCAGCAGTTCCCCTGGGGCCAACGTCCTGACTTTC.

At least ten counts were recorded for this clonotype. Here the CDR3 omits its conserved ending phenylalanine or tryptophan, so a read error is the likely source. The chain couples TRBV6-2 or TRBV6-3 to TRBJ2-1; 11 nucleotides agree with TRBD2. In germline, CDR1 is MNHEY, CDR2 SVGEGT. CDR3 size: 15 residues. Trimming at V came to 5 bases and at J to 12 bases, leaving 12 bases not matched to a gene. The CDR3 DNA reads as TGTGCCAGCAGTAAACTAGCGGGAGCACCTGAGGGGCAGTTCCTC. Residues: CASSKLAGAPEGQFL.

On this clonotype itself: A clone one base away is much larger, so this may be a read error. The chain uses TRBV30 and TRBJ1-1; 7 bases match TRBD1. This CDR3 spans 13 amino acids. CDR1 GTSNPN and CDR2 SVGIG come from the germline V gene (reference sequence). Here the CDR3 DNA reads TGTGCCCGGAGTGTACCAGGGGGGTCTGAAGCTTTCTTT. This gives the protein CARSVPGGSEAFF.